This TCR beta chain was retrieved from a study of OX40 agonist ivuxolimab in advanced cancers. Background on the study: Treatment of patients was with ivuxolimab, an agonistic anti-OX40 (CD134) antibody.

The V gene end was trimmed by 8 bases and the J gene end by 3 bases; junction bases not matched to a gene: 5. Germline lookup yields CDR1 MNHNY and CDR2 SVGAGI (reference sequence). The CDR3 totals 13 residues. The table lists this clone with a few counts. Repertoires were generated with immunoSEQ multiplex PCR, while TCRdb's copy carries only in-frame clones and drops some. In the table there are some 10,000 clones, roughly nine tenths of which are singletons. The sample in question was CD4+ or CD8+ T cells sorted from blood, obtained in a trial of the OX40 agonist ivuxolimab. The clonotype was recovered from an adult with an advanced solid tumor such as melanoma, head and neck, liver or kidney cancer. V is TRBV6-6 and J is TRBJ1-1; 8 bases agree with TRBD1. CDR3 sequence reads: CASQSGGYTEAFF. Here the CDR3 DNA reads TGTGCCAGCCAATCAGGGGGCTACACTGAAGCTTTCTTT.